This T cell receptor beta chain is from a study of cytomegalovirus exposure and HLA in healthy donors. There are 15 residues in the CDR3. Germline CDR1 MNHNS, CDR2 SASEGT. V lost 9 bases to trimming and J lost 7 bases; unmatched junction nucleotides: 15. Healthy bone marrow donors made up the donor group. PCR employed 60 Vbeta and 13 Jbeta primers. The protocol was immunoSEQ multiplex PCR, while the TCRdb copy is restricted to in-frame clones and leaves out a portion. Of nearly 110,000 clones in the sample, over 75% were seen once. Study results and limitations: A list of 150 or so TCR beta chains associated with cytomegalovirus was given. Accurate predictions that matched the HLA-A and HLA-B alleles of most subjects were reportedly made from TCR beta sequences.

This clone was seen only a few times. Its antigen is not identified. The sequence derives from a male donor in good health and CMV-seronegative. V and J are TRBV6-1 and TRBJ2-7; 10 positions match TRBD1. What was sequenced was PBMCs. CDR3 sequence: CASTNGDRGWSEQYF. The CDR3 nucleotides are TGTGCCAGTACAAATGGGGACAGGGGATGGAGTGAGCAGTACTTC.